This T cell receptor beta chain was obtained from a study of T cells after yellow fever vaccination. The V gene lost 2 bases and the J gene lost 4 bases, with 16 bases spanning the gap. The germline V gene encodes CDR1 SGHRS and CDR2 YFSETQ. The CDR3 is 15 amino acids. The sample holds many counts of this clonotype. Universal primer sites and UMIs were introduced during 5'RACE template-switching synthesis of TCR cDNA. TCRdb used MiXCR to reprocess the 5' RACE reads, holding one entry per CDR3 protein. The profile shows 550,000 to 750,000 distinct CDR3 sequences, less than 15% of them singletons. V is TRBV5-1 and J is TRBJ2-7, with D perhaps TRBD2 (6 bases). Sequences were derived from PBMCs, sampled on the day of the yellow fever booster vaccination. This clonotype was obtained from a man aged 25-45 years who received the YFV17D yellow fever vaccine. The CDR3 spells CASSFGGPPTYEQYF. The CDR3 DNA follows: TGCGCCAGCAGCTTTGGAGGGCCGCCAACGTACGAGCAGTACTTC.